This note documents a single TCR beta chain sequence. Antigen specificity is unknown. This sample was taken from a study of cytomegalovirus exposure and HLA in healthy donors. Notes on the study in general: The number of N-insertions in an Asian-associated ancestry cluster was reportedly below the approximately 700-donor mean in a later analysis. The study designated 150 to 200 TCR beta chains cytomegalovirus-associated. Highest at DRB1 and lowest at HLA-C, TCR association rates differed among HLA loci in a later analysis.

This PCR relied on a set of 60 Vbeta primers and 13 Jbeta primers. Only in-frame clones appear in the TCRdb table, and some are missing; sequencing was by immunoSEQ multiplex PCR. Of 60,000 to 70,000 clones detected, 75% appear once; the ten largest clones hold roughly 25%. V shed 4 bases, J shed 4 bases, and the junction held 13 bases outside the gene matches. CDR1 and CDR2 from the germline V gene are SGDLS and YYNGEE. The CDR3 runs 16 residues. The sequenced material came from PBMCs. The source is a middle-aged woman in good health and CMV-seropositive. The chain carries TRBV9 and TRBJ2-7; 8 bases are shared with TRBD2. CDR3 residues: CASSPGRGFPRYEQYF. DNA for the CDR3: TGTGCCAGCAGCCCCGGGAGGGGATTCCCCCGTTACGAGCAGTACTTC.